This passage covers 30 T cell receptor beta chains from one sample sequenced in a study of cytomegalovirus exposure and HLA in healthy donors. Both 60 Vbeta primers and 13 Jbeta primers went into the PCR. Some clones are missing from TCRdb's copy, which holds only in-frame ones; the method was immunoSEQ multiplex PCR. The sample lists 93,000 or so clones, roughly four fifths seen once, with around 5.6% in the top ten. The sequencing input was PBMCs. Receptor source: a woman aged 18-30 years in good health and CMV-seropositive.

The chain links TRBV28 to TRBJ2-2; tentative D call: TRBD1 (6 bases). V gave up 5 bases and J gave up 4 bases, with 14 bases separating them. Germline V lookup: CDR1 MDHEN, CDR2 SYDVKM. The CDR3 covers 15 residues. The DNA for the CDR3 is TGTGCCAGCAGTCCACAGGGCTTAGGCACCGGGGAGCTGTTTTTT. Translation: CASSPQGLGTGELFF.

The chain links TRBV5-6 to TRBJ1-3; D remains ambiguous. Germline V CDR1 and CDR2: SGHDT, YYEEEE. V was pared by 5 bases and J by 0 bases, with 12 bases between. The length of the CDR3 is 15 residues. CDR3 residues: CASSLRRSSGNTIYF. CDR3 coding DNA: TGTGCCAGCAGTTTACGCAGGTCCTCTGGAAACACCATATATTTT.

This clone has only a few counts. The V call is TRBV27, the J call TRBJ1-4, with D unresolved. The CDR3 runs 11 residues. Between the trimmed V and J ends, which lost 2 bases and 8 bases, there was a span of 3 bases. Germline V gene lookup returns CDR1 MNHEY and CDR2 SMNVEV (reference sequence). For the CDR3, the DNA is TGTGCCAGCAGTTTACCAGAAAAACTGTTTTTT. It is translated as CASSLPEKLFF.

The chain combines TRBV25-1 with TRBJ2-7, with unresolved D. The V and J ends lost 2 bases and 3 bases respectively, with 8 bases between them. The CDR3 consists of 13 residues. Germline V lookup: CDR1 MGHDK, CDR2 SYGVNS. The CDR3 sequence is CASSEDGGYEQYF. CDR3 DNA sequence: TGTGCCAGCAGTGAAGATGGCGGCTACGAGCAGTACTTC.

The V call is TRBV28, the J call TRBJ2-7; D remains unclear. CDR1 is MDHEN, CDR2 SYDVKM, per germline. CDR3 size: 12 residues. Trimming removed 6 bases at V and 3 bases at J, with 9 bases between. CDR3 bases: TGTGCCAGCAGCCGGTATGGCTACGAGCAGTACTTC. Its translation: CASSRYGYEQYF.

This clone was counted once. This rearrangement joins TRBV2 to TRBJ2-3, with TRBD2 as a possible D gene (5 bases). This CDR3 comprises 16 residues. V lost 5 bases and J lost 7, with 22 bases in between. Germline V gene sequence: CDR1 SNHLY, CDR2 FYNNEI. The CDR3 loop is CASSKGDPSTVYTQYF. CDR3 nucleotide sequence: TGTGCCAGCAGTAAAGGAGACCCTAGCACAGTTTATACGCAGTATTTT. Full variable domain (remainder filled in from reference TRBV2 and TRBJ2-3): EPEVTQTPSHQVTQMGQEVILRCVPISNHLYFYWYRQILGQKVEFLVSFYNNEISEKSEIFDDQFSVERPDGSNFTLKIRSTKLEDSAMYFCASSKGDPSTVYTQYFGPGTRLTVL.

The J gene is TRBJ2-7, the V gene TRBV6-6, with TRBD2 as a possible D gene (6 bases). V lost 8 bases, J lost 3 bases, and 14 bases lay in between. The CDR3 extends over 13 amino acids. The germline V gene encodes CDR1 MNHNY and CDR2 SVGAGI (reference sequence). DNA of the CDR3: TGTGCCAGCTGGTGGGGGGAGGACTACGAGCAGTACTTC. Translated: CASWWGEDYEQYF.

V is TRBV5-4 and J is TRBJ2-6, with 8 bases identical to TRBD1. Germline CDR1 is SGHNT and CDR2 is YYREEE (reference sequence). Germline trimming cut 0 bases from V and 0 bases from J; bases unmatched to any gene: 5. The CDR3 has 18 residues. The CDR3 region has the DNA TGTGCCAGCAGCTTGGGACAGGGGCAATTCTCTGGGGCCAACGTCCTGACTTTC. Translating gives CASSLGQGQFSGANVLTF.

The chain combines TRBV28 with TRBJ1-5, with D tentatively TRBD1 (6 bases). Germline CDR1 and CDR2: MDHEN and SYDVKM. This CDR3 contains 12 residues. V was pared by 4 bases and J by 7 bases, with 8 bases between. CDR3 region: CASSSRGQPQHF. The DNA of the CDR3 is TGTGCCAGCAGTTCCAGGGGCCAGCCCCAGCATTTT.

V gene TRBV20-1 combines with J gene TRBJ2-1; 10 nucleotides align to TRBD1. This CDR3 is 11 amino acids long. Trimming took 1 base from V and 14 from J; bases not matched to a gene: 2. CDR1 and CDR2 (germline): DFQATT, SNEGSKA (reference sequence). The CDR3 here is CSARAGTGEFF. The CDR3 coding sequence is TGCAGTGCTAGAGCCGGGACAGGGGAGTTCTTC.

The chain combines TRBV11-3 with TRBJ2-2; D may be TRBD1 (5 bases). This CDR3 comprises 14 residues. The germline CDR1 and CDR2 sequences are SGHNT and YENEEA. Trimming removed 3 bases from V and 2 bases from J, with 7 bases in between. CDR3 amino acids: CASSFGHNTGELFF. The CDR3 DNA is TGTGCCAGCAGCTTTGGACACAACACCGGGGAGCTGTTTTTT.

The rearrangement joins TRBV19 to TRBJ1-5; unclear D gene. From germline, CDR1 is LNHDA and CDR2 SQIVND (reference sequence). V was cut by 4 bases and J by 0 bases, with 13 bases left in between. The CDR3 extends over 16 amino acids. The CDR3 sequence is CASSTSGPYSNQPQHF. DNA for the CDR3: TGTGCCAGTAGTACGTCAGGCCCCTATAGCAATCAGCCCCAGCATTTT.

V usage is TRBV27 and J usage is TRBJ1-4, with D perhaps TRBD1 (6 bases). Looked up from germline, CDR1 is MNHEY and CDR2 is SMNVEV (reference sequence). The V end was cut by 5 bases, the J end by 3 bases, with 13 bases between. This CDR3 comprises 15 residues. The CDR3 nucleotides read TGTGCCAGCAGTCACAGACAGGCCCCTAATGAAAAACTGTTTTTT. Protein product: CASSHRQAPNEKLFF.

This clone was counted a few times. The chain employs TRBV6-5 and TRBJ1-2, with 9 bases aligning to TRBD1. V shed 2 bases, J shed 8 bases, and the junction held 3 bases outside the gene matches. The CDR3 sequence is 13 residues long. Germline V gene lookup returns CDR1 MNHEY and CDR2 SVGAGI. The CDR3 protein is CASSYGTGLGYTF. The CDR3, as DNA: TGTGCCAGCAGTTACGGGACAGGGTTGGGCTACACCTTC.

J is TRBJ1-2 and V is TRBV5-8; TRBD1 is a possible D gene (5 bases). Germline V gene sequence: CDR1 SGHTS, CDR2 YDEGEE. The CDR3 is 13 amino acids. V was clipped by 0 bases and J by 8 bases, with 11 bases between them. CDR3 bases: TGTGCCAGCAGCTTGGCCCAGGGCGGCGGCTACACCTTC. Its protein is CASSLAQGGGYTF.

The chain employs TRBV6-1 and TRBJ1-1; D remains ambiguous. Germline V gene data show CDR1 as MNHNS and CDR2 as SASEGT. The CDR3 has 12 amino acids. V was trimmed by 6 bases and J by 0 bases, leaving 5 bases between them. CDR3 DNA sequence: TGTGCCAGCAGACACCTGAACACTGAAGCTTTCTTT. Residues: CASRHLNTEAFF.

The chain's CDR3 is CASSLSPSGTDTQYF. The CDR3 DNA is TGCGCCAGCAGCTTGTCGCCCTCGGGCACAGATACGCAGTATTTT. The genes are TRBV5-1 and TRBJ2-3, with D unresolved. The V end lost 1 base, the J end lost 1 base, and 10 bases lay between the germline ends. The CDR3 consists of 15 residues. The germline gives CDR1 SGHRS, CDR2 YFSETQ.

The chain employs TRBV7-8 and TRBJ1-1, with a possible D match to TRBD1 (6 bases). Per the germline V gene, CDR1 is SGHVS and CDR2 is FQNEAQ. V lost 8 bases to trimming and J lost 2 bases, with 15 bases between them. The CDR3 runs 14 residues. The CDR3 loop reads CASRIGGDNTEAFF. The CDR3 DNA reads as TGTGCCAGCCGGATAGGGGGGGATAACACTGAAGCTTTCTTT.

This clone was seen a few times. The rearrangement joins TRBV6-5 to TRBJ1-1; D is undetermined. CDR1 is MNHEY, CDR2 SVGAGI, per germline. The CDR3 extends over 16 amino acids. V gave up 2 bases and J gave up 4 bases, with 17 bases separating them. Here the CDR3 reads CASSYGQAWVRTEAFF. CDR3 in DNA: TGTGCCAGCAGTTACGGGCAGGCTTGGGTCCGCACTGAAGCTTTCTTT.

V and J are TRBV5-4 and TRBJ2-1; 8 positions agree with TRBD1. The V gene end was trimmed by 4 bases and the J gene end by 0 bases; junction bases not matched to a gene: 6. Germline lookup yields CDR1 SGHNT and CDR2 YYREEE (reference sequence). This CDR3 spans 16 amino acids. The CDR3 nucleotides read TGTGCCAGCAGCCAAGGGGGGACAGGCTCCTACAATGAGCAGTTCTTC. Encoded protein: CASSQGGTGSYNEQFF.

This clone was picked up one time. The CDR3 region is CASSLGGEDEQYF. As DNA, the CDR3 is TGTGCCAGCAGCTTAGGAGGGGAGGACGAGCAGTACTTC. V is TRBV7-3 and J is TRBJ2-7, with D perhaps matching TRBD2 (6 bases). The CDR3 sequence is 13 residues long. Trimming shortened V by 2 bases and J by 5 bases, and 10 bases separated the two germline ends. Germline assignment: CDR1 SGHTA and CDR2 FQGTGA.

This chain connects TRBV7-2 to TRBJ1-2; 9 bases fit TRBD1. J was trimmed by 5 bases and V by 1 base; bases with no gene match: 2. Germline CDR1 is SGHTA and CDR2 is FQGNSA. The CDR3 is 14 amino acids. CDR3 bases: TGTGCCAGCAGCTTAGATGGGACAGGGTATGGCTACACCTTC. This gives the protein CASSLDGTGYGYTF.

This clone was seen a handful of times. The rearrangement uses TRBV13 and TRBJ1-2; possibly TRBD1 for D (5 bases). This CDR3 has 11 residues. Trimming left V 10 bases short and J 2 bases short, with 8 bases between. Germline V gene sequence: CDR1 PRHDT, CDR2 FYEKMQ (reference sequence). The CDR3 here is CATGQNYGYTF. CDR3 sequence (DNA): TGTGCCACCGGACAAAACTATGGCTACACCTTC.

The chain joins TRBV30 to TRBJ2-3, with 14 positions matching TRBD2. Germline V gene data show CDR1 as GTSNPN and CDR2 as SVGIG (reference sequence). The CDR3 totals 18 residues. V shed 5 bases, J shed 5 bases, and the junction held 15 bases outside the gene matches. The CDR3 DNA sequence: TGTGCCTGGGACTCTTTTCGGGGACTAGCGGGAGTTCAAGATACGCAGTATTTT. Residues: CAWDSFRGLAGVQDTQYF.

The chain is built from TRBV27 and TRBJ1-1; maybe TRBD1 (6 bases). This CDR3 is built from 15 residues. Germline-derived CDR1 and CDR2 are MNHEY and SMNVEV (reference sequence). V lost 3 bases to trimming and J lost 3 bases, with 14 bases between them. Here the CDR3 DNA reads TGTGCCAGCAGTTTGTACAGGGAAAGAGACACTGAAGCTTTCTTT. Translation gives CASSLYRERDTEAFF.

The chain recombines TRBV2 with TRBJ1-5, with a possible D match to TRBD1 (5 bases). Germline V gene data show CDR1 as SNHLY and CDR2 as FYNNEI. Trimming cost V 4 bases and J 6 bases, with 16 bases left between them. The CDR3 runs 15 residues. The CDR3 DNA is TGTGCCAGCAGTGGCCAAACAGGTTCAGGTCAGCCCCAGCATTTT. Its translation is CASSGQTGSGQPQHF.

The gene calls are TRBV19 and TRBJ2-1; D remains ambiguous. V lost 5 bases and J lost 4, with 12 bases in between. CDR1 and CDR2 from the germline V gene are LNHDA and SQIVND (reference sequence). The CDR3 loop spans 14 amino acids. The CDR3 sequence: CASSLVRQYNEQFF. CDR3 bases: TGTGCCAGTAGTTTAGTCAGGCAATACAATGAGCAGTTCTTC.

V gene TRBV5-4 combines with J gene TRBJ1-5; 7 bases fit TRBD1. Germline CDR1 and CDR2: SGHNT and YYREEE (reference sequence). The CDR3 length is 14 residues. The V segment lost 0 bases and the J segment 6 bases; nucleotides outside the gene matches: 3. CDR3 nucleotides: TGTGCCAGCAGCTTGGACAGGGGCTCTCAGCCCCAGCATTTT. It codes for CASSLDRGSQPQHF.

The J gene is TRBJ2-3, the V gene TRBV19; weak D call: TRBD2 (5 bases). Trimming took off 1 base at V and 2 bases at J, with 10 bases between the two ends. In germline, CDR1 is LNHDA, CDR2 SQIVND (reference sequence). This CDR3 spans 15 amino acids. CDR3 sequence: CASSIAGLTTDTQYF. For the CDR3, the DNA is TGTGCCAGTAGTATAGCTGGACTCACCACAGATACGCAGTATTTT.

In this sample, this clone turned up a few times. The chain couples TRBV9 to TRBJ1-1; 8 bases agree with TRBD1. CDR1 and CDR2 from the germline V gene are SGDLS and YYNGEE. V shed 4 bases and J 6 bases; nucleotides not matched to a gene: 11. This CDR3 region has 15 residues. The CDR3 DNA reads TGTGCCAGCAGCCCCCAGACAGGGGCCGCGTCTGAAGCTTTCTTT. It translates to CASSPQTGAASEAFF.